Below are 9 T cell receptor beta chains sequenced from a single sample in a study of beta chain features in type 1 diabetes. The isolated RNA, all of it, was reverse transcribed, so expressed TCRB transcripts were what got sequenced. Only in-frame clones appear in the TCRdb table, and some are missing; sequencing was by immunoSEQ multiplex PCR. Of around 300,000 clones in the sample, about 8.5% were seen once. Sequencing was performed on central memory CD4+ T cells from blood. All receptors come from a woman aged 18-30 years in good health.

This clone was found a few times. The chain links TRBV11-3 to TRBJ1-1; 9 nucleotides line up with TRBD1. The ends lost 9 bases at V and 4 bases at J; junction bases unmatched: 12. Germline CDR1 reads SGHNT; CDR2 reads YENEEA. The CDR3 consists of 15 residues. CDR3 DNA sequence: TGTGCCAGTCATCCAAAGGGACAGGGTGGCACTGAAGCTTTCTTT. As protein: CASHPKGQGGTEAFF.

CDR3 nucleotide sequence: TGTGCCAGCAGTTTACAGGGGGGTGAAGCTTTCTTT. Translated: CASSLQGGEAFF. The rearrangement links TRBV28 to TRBJ1-1; TRBD1 agrees at 7 bases. Germline-derived CDR1 and CDR2 are MDHEN and SYDVKM. CDR3 length: 12 amino acids. V lost 2 bases, J lost 7 bases, and 1 base stayed unmatched.

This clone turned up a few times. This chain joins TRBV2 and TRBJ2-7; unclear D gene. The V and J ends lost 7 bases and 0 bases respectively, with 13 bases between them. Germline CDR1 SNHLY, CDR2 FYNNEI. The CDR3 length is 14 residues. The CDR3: CASNTGWDSYEQYV. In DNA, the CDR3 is TGTGCCAGCAACACCGGTTGGGACTCCTACGAGCAGTACGTC.

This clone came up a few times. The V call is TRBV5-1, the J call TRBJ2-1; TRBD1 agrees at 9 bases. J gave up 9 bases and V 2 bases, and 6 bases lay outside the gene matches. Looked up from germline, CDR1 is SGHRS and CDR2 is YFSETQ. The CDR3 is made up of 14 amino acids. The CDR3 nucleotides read TGCGCCAGCAGCTTATACAGGGGGCAAGGTGAGCAGTTCTTC. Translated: CASSLYRGQGEQFF.

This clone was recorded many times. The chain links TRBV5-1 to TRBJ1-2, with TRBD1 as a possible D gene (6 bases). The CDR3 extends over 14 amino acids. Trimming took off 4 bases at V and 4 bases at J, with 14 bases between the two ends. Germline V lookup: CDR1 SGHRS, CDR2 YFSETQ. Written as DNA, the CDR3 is TGCGCCAGCAGCACAGGGCCCTCGGCCTATGGCTACACCTTC. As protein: CASSTGPSAYGYTF.

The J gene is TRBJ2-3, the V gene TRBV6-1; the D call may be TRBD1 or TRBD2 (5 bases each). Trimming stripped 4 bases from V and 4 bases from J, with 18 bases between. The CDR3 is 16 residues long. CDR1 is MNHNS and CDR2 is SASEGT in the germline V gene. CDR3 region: CASSVLPGPNPDTQYF. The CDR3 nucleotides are TGTGCCAGCAGTGTTCTACCGGGACCCAATCCAGATACGCAGTATTTT.

CDR3 region: CASMGLGQGRDYTF. CDR3 in DNA: TGTGCCAGCATGGGGTTGGGGCAGGGGAGAGACTACACCTTC. V and J are TRBV6-5 and TRBJ1-2; perhaps TRBD1 as D (6 bases). Per germline, CDR1 MNHEY and CDR2 SVGAGI. V dropped 7 bases and J dropped 10 bases, with 22 bases sitting between them. This CDR3 is built from 14 residues.

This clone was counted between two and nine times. The CDR3 bases are TGTGCCAGCAGTCTAGGATCCAGGACTGAAAAACTGTTTTTT. It specifies CASSLGSRTEKLFF. V gene TRBV28 combines with J gene TRBJ1-4, with unresolved D. Germline values: CDR1 MDHEN, CDR2 SYDVKM. CDR3 length equals 14 residues. V was shortened by 5 bases and J by 7 bases, with 14 bases between the two germline ends.

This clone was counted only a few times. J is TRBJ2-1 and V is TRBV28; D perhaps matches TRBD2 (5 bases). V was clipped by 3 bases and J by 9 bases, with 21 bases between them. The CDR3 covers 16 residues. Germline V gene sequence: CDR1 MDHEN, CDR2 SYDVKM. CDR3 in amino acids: CASSFTKNSMRVEQFF. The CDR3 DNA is TGTGCCAGCAGTTTCACAAAAAACTCCATGAGGGTTGAGCAGTTCTTC.